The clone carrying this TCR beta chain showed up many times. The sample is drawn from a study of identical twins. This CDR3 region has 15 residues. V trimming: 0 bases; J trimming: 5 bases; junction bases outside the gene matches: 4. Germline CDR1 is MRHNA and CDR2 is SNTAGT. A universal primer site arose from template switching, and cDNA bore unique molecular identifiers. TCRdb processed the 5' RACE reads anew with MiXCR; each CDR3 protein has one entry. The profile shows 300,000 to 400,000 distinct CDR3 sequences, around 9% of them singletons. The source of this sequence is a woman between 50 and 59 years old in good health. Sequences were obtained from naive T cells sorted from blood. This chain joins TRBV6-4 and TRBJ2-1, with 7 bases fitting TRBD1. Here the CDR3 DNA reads TGTGCCAGCAGTGACTCAGGGGGCGCTAACAATGAGCAGTTCTTC. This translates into CASSDSGGANNEQFF.